One sample yielded the 25 T cell receptor beta chains listed below, sequenced in a study of blood T cell repertoires in COVID-19. Assay used: immunoSEQ multiplex PCR; TCRdb lists only in-frame clones, some missing. The table has approximately 220,000 clones, 75% to 90% seen once. The specimen sequenced was peripheral blood. The source of these receptors is a man in his forties or fifties with acute or convalescent COVID-19.

V is TRBV29-1 and J is TRBJ1-2; 8 bases align to TRBD1. Germline CDR1 is SQVTM and CDR2 is ANQGSEA. This CDR3 has 13 amino acids. V trimming: 5 bases; J trimming: 4 bases; junction bases outside the gene matches: 6. The CDR3 is CSVMGQEGYGYTF. In DNA, the CDR3 is TGCAGCGTTATGGGACAGGAGGGCTATGGCTACACCTTC.

J is TRBJ1-2 and V is TRBV9; 7 nucleotides match TRBD1. The CDR3 runs 14 residues. Germline V gene sequence: CDR1 SGDLS, CDR2 YYNGEE. J was trimmed by 4 bases and V by 3 bases; bases with no gene match: 6. The CDR3: CASSDYRQGYGYTF. The CDR3 nucleotides are TGTGCCAGCAGCGACTATCGACAGGGCTATGGCTACACCTTC.

The V and J genes are TRBV9 and TRBJ2-7; 10 bases are a match to TRBD2. Unmatched junction bases numbered 7, after V lost 2 bases and J lost 2 bases. CDR1 is SGDLS, CDR2 YYNGEE, per germline. This CDR3 is 16 amino acids long. CDR3 loop: CASSVVGTSATYEQYF. The DNA for the CDR3 is TGTGCCAGCAGCGTCGTAGGGACTAGCGCCACCTACGAGCAGTACTTC.

This rearrangement joins TRBV6-5 to TRBJ2-1; 8 nucleotides align to TRBD1. Losses at the gene ends were 7 bases for V and 1 base for J; bases not matched to a gene: 6. Germline V gene data show CDR1 as MNHEY and CDR2 as SVGAGI. The CDR3 is made up of 15 amino acids. The CDR3 DNA sequence: TGTGCCAGCACCCCAACAGGGGGATCCTACAATGAGCAGTTCTTC. This translates into CASTPTGGSYNEQFF.

In nucleotides, the CDR3 is TGTGCCAGCAGCTTAATTCTGACTAGCGGGATCTCAGAGACCCAGTACTTC. Its translation is CASSLILTSGISETQYF. The chain is built from TRBV7-9 and TRBJ2-5, with 11 bases matching TRBD2. Germline CDR1 SEHNR, CDR2 FQNEAQ (reference sequence). The CDR3 length is 17 residues. Trimming took 2 bases from V and 4 from J; bases not matched to a gene: 9.

A word on this clone: Distinct nucleotide sequences in the sample also encode this CDR3. The CDR3 DNA is TGTGCCAGCAGTTACTCGTCAGGGGGAACAGATACGCAGTATTTT. Translated, it gives CASSYSSGGTDTQYF. The chain couples TRBV6-5 to TRBJ2-3; 7 bases match TRBD1. With V trimmed by 0 bases and J by 3 bases, 3 bases remained unmatched. The CDR3 runs to 15 residues. Germline CDR1 and CDR2: MNHEY and SVGAGI.

The chain recombines TRBV14 with TRBJ2-7; 9 bases line up with TRBD1. The germline gives CDR1 SGHDN, CDR2 FVKESK. After removal of 1 base from V and 3 bases from J, the junction contained 4 bases not matched to a gene. The length of the CDR3 is 15 residues. The CDR3 is CASSQGDRVFYEQYF. The CDR3 DNA reads TGTGCCAGCAGCCAAGGGGACAGGGTTTTCTACGAGCAGTACTTC.

J is TRBJ1-2 and V is TRBV11-2; TRBD1 might be the D (5 bases). The CDR3 has 13 residues. The germline V gene encodes CDR1 SGHAT and CDR2 FQNNGV. V was cut by 3 bases and J by 8 bases, with 13 bases left in between. The CDR3 coding sequence is TGTGCCAGCAGCTTGATCGGGGGAGACGGCTACACCTTC. Amino acid sequence: CASSLIGGDGYTF.

The V call is TRBV18, the J call TRBJ2-7, with a possible D match to TRBD2 (5 bases). Germline lookup yields CDR1 KGHSH and CDR2 LQKENI. This CDR3 spans 16 amino acids. Trimming removed 0 bases from V and 0 bases from J, with 12 bases in between. CDR3 loop: CASSPPNFGGSYEQYF. CDR3 DNA: TGTGCCAGCTCACCACCGAATTTCGGAGGCTCCTACGAGCAGTACTTC. The variable domain in full, with the rest retrieved from reference TRBV18 and TRBJ2-7, is NAGVMQNPRHLVRRRGQEARLRCSPMKGHSHVYWYRQLPEEGLKFMVYLQKENIIDESGMPKERFSAEFPKEGPSILRIQQVVRGDSAAYFCASSPPNFGGSYEQYFGPGTRLTVT.

This clone was seen once. The genes are TRBV24-1 and TRBJ2-2, with 9 bases aligning to TRBD2. CDR3 length: 17 residues. J gave up 5 bases and V 0 bases, and 6 bases lay outside the gene matches. The germline V gene encodes CDR1 KGHDR and CDR2 SFDVKD. DNA for the CDR3: TGTGCCACCAGTGATTTGGTGGTAGCGGGAGAAACCGGGGAGCTGTTTTTT. Protein: CATSDLVVAGETGELFF.

CDR3 nucleotide sequence: TGTGCCTGGAGTGGGGCAGGCGAGACCCAGTACTTC. Amino acids: CAWSGAGETQYF. The chain combines TRBV30 with TRBJ2-5; D is ambiguous. This CDR3 region has 12 residues. Per germline, CDR1 GTSNPN and CDR2 SVGIG (reference sequence). V gave up 1 base and J gave up 5 bases, with 8 bases separating them.

The sample holds a few counts of this clone. This chain joins TRBV6-6 and TRBJ1-1; 9 positions agree with TRBD1. Trimming took 4 bases from V and 0 from J; bases not matched to a gene: 6. This CDR3 has 16 residues. Germline V gene data show CDR1 as MNHNY and CDR2 as SVGAGI (reference sequence). CDR3 sequence reads: CASSSGQGNLNTEAFF. CDR3 DNA sequence: TGTGCCAGCAGTTCGGGACAGGGAAACCTGAACACTGAAGCTTTCTTT.

V gene TRBV4-1 combines with J gene TRBJ1-2; no firm D call. V was cut by 3 bases and J by 6 bases, with 14 bases left in between. Germline V gene data show CDR1 as MGHRA and CDR2 as YSYEKL. The CDR3 has 14 residues. CDR3 in amino acids: CASSHPWAQDGYTF. Written as DNA, the CDR3 is TGCGCCAGCAGCCACCCTTGGGCCCAAGATGGCTACACCTTC.

The V gene is TRBV11-1, the J gene TRBJ2-7; TRBD2 might be the D (6 bases). Germline CDR1 is SGHAT and CDR2 is FQDESV (reference sequence). CDR3 length equals 13 residues. Trimming shortened V by 5 bases and J by 6 bases, and 14 bases separated the two germline ends. The CDR3 nucleotides are TGTGCCAGCAGCCGGCCAGGAGGGTTCGAGCAGTACTTC. As protein: CASSRPGGFEQYF.

This clone was seen a handful of times. The chain combines TRBV6-5 with TRBJ2-1, with 7 nucleotides matching TRBD1. J lost 8 bases, V lost 3 bases, and 10 bases had no gene match. This CDR3 has 15 residues. Germline loops: CDR1 MNHEY, CDR2 SVGAGI. CDR3: CASSYNRGPGYEQFF. CDR3 nucleotides: TGTGCCAGCAGTTATAATAGGGGGCCGGGGTATGAGCAGTTCTTC.

The chain is built from TRBV2 and TRBJ2-2, with D unresolved. The CDR3 is 15 residues long. The germline V gene has CDR1 SNHLY and CDR2 FYNNEI. V was cut by 1 base and J by 7 bases, with 13 bases left in between. CDR3 region: CASSEVQVLVGELFF. CDR3 bases: TGTGCCAGCAGTGAAGTCCAGGTCCTGGTCGGGGAGCTGTTTTTT.

This chain joins TRBV11-2 and TRBJ2-1; 8 bases fit TRBD1. CDR1 and CDR2 (germline): SGHAT, FQNNGV. The CDR3 consists of 15 residues. J was trimmed by 6 bases and V by 1 base; bases with no gene match: 5. CDR3 residues: CASSLGGQALNEQFF. CDR3 in DNA: TGTGCCAGCAGCTTAGGGGGACAGGCCCTCAATGAGCAGTTCTTC.

This clone came up once. This chain uses TRBV2 with TRBJ2-7; the D gene is possibly TRBD1 (7 bases). Germline V gene lookup returns CDR1 SNHLY and CDR2 FYNNEI. CDR3 length: 14 residues. V lost 5 bases and J 5 bases, leaving 16 bases between the germline ends. CDR3 residues: CASSLDRRGHEQYF. CDR3 DNA sequence: TGTGCCAGCAGTCTGGACAGGCGGGGACACGAGCAGTACTTC.

This rearrangement joins TRBV30 to TRBJ2-7, with 12 nucleotides matching TRBD1. This CDR3 has 18 amino acids. Germline lookup yields CDR1 GTSNPN and CDR2 SVGIG (reference sequence). Trimming at V came to 0 bases and at J to 3 bases, leaving 12 bases not matched to a gene. The CDR3 DNA follows: TGTGCCTGGAGTGTACGGAGTTGGGACAGGGGGCTTTTCTACGAGCAGTACTTC. Amino acids: CAWSVRSWDRGLFYEQYF.

This sequence joins TRBV11-2 and TRBJ1-1, with 7 bases fitting TRBD1. Looked up from germline, CDR1 is SGHAT and CDR2 is FQNNGV. The CDR3 is 17 residues long. V trimming: 0 bases; J trimming: 1 base; junction bases outside the gene matches: 8. The CDR3 DNA reads as TGTGCCAGCAGCTTAGACCTCGACAGGGCGAAGAACACTGAAGCTTTCTTT. It codes for CASSLDLDRAKNTEAFF.

This chain connects TRBV12-3 or TRBV12-4 to TRBJ2-7; maybe TRBD2 (7 bases). CDR3 size: 12 residues. V was clipped by 7 bases and J by 6 bases, with 13 bases between them. The CDR3 reads CASKSGGREQYF. CDR3 in DNA: TGTGCCAGCAAATCGGGGGGCCGCGAGCAGTACTTC.

This clone was observed a handful of times. This CDR3 is also generated by other DNA sequences in the sample. The CDR3 coding sequence is TGTGCCAGCAGCTTAGATCCGTCCAACTATGGCTACACCTTC. This encodes CASSLDPSNYGYTF. The J gene is TRBJ1-2, the V gene TRBV7-2; D unresolved. Germline CDR1 reads SGHTA; CDR2 reads FQGNSA. The ends were cut back, 1 base at V and 2 bases at J, with 8 bases in the middle. The CDR3 extends over 14 amino acids.

This CDR3 reads CASSTGTEDEQYF. DNA of the CDR3: TGTGCCAGCTCAACAGGGACAGAGGACGAGCAGTACTTC. The chain carries TRBV18 and TRBJ2-7; the match to TRBD1 covers 7 bases. The CDR3 has 13 residues. In germline, CDR1 is KGHSH, CDR2 LQKENI. The trim removed 5 bases at V and 5 bases at J, leaving 6 bases unmatched.

The chain's CDR3 is CASSLSSRWGGRGLSTDTQYF. In DNA, the CDR3 is TGTGCCAGCAGTTTATCAAGCCGGTGGGGCGGGAGAGGCCTTAGCACAGATACGCAGTATTTT. The chain has TRBV27 and TRBJ2-3; 7 bases align to TRBD2. Germline V gives CDR1 MNHEY, CDR2 SMNVEV (reference sequence). Unmatched junction bases numbered 18, after V lost 0 bases and J lost 0 bases. The CDR3 runs 21 residues.

V usage is TRBV19 and J usage is TRBJ1-1; a possible D gene is TRBD1 (6 bases). This CDR3 region has 12 residues. Germline CDR1 is LNHDA and CDR2 is SQIVND (reference sequence). The ends were cut back, 7 bases at V and 1 base at J, with 7 bases in the middle. The CDR3 region has the DNA TGTGCCAGTATGACAGGGAACACTGAAGCTTTCTTT. Translating it yields CASMTGNTEAFF. Full variable domain (remainder filled in from reference TRBV19 and TRBJ1-1): DGGITQSPKYLFRKEGQNVTLSCEQNLNHDAMYWYRQDPGQGLRLIYYSQIVNDFQKGDIAEGYSVSREKKESFPLTVTSAQKNPTAFYLCASMTGNTEAFFGQGTRLTVV.